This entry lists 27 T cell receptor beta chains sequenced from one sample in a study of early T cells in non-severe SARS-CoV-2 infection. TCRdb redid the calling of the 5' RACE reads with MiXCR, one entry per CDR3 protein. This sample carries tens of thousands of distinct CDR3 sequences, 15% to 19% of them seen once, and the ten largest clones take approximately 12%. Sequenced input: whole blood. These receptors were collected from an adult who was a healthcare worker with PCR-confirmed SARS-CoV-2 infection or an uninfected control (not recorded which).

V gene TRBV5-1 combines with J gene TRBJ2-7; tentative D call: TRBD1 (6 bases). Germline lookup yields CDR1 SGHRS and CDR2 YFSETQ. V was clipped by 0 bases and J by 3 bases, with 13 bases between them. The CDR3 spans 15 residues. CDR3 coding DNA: TGCGCCAGCAGCTTGGCAACGGGACACCTCTACGAGCAGTACTTC. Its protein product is CASSLATGHLYEQYF.

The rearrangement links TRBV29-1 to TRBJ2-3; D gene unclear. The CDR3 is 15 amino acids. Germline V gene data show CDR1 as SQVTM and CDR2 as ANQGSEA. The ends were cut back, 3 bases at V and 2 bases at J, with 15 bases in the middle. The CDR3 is CSVEEQGKYTDTQYF. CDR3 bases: TGCAGCGTTGAGGAACAAGGGAAATACACAGATACGCAGTATTTT.

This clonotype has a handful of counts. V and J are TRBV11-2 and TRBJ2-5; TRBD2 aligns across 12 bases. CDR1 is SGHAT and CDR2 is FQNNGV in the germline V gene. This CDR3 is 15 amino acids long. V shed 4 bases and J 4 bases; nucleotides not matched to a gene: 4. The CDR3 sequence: CASSSSGGAAETQYF. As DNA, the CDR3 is TGTGCCAGCAGCTCTAGCGGGGGGGCCGCAGAGACCCAGTACTTC.

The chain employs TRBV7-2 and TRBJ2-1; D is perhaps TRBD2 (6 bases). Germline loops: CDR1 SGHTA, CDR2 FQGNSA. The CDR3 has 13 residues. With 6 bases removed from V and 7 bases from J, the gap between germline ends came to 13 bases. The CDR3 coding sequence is TGTGCCAGCAGTCCTCTAGCGCCGAATGAGCAGTTCTTC. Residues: CASSPLAPNEQFF.

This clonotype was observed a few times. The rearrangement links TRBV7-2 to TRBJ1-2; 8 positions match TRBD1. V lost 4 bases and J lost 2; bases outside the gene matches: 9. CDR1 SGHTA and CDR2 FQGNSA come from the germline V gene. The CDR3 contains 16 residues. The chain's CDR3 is CASSSTGAPANYGYTF. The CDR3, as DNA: TGTGCCAGCAGCTCGACAGGGGCCCCCGCCAACTATGGCTACACCTTC. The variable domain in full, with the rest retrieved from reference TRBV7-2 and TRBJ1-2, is GAGVSQSPSNKVTEKGKDVELRCDPISGHTALYWYRQSLGQGLEFLIYFQGNSAPDKSGLPSDRFSAERTGGSVSTLTIQRTQQEDSAVYLCASSSTGAPANYGYTFGSGTRLTVV.

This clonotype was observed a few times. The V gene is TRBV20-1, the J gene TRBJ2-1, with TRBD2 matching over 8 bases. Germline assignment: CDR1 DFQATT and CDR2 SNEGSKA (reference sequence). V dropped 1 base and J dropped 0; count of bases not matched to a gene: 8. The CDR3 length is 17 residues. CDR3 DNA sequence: TGCAGTGCTAGAGTATGGCGGGAGGTTAGCTCCTACAATGAGCAGTTCTTC. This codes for CSARVWREVSSYNEQFF.

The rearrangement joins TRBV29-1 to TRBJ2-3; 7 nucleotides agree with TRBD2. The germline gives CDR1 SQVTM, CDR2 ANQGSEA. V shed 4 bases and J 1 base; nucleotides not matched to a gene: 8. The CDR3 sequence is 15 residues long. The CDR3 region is CSVGFGGGGTDTQYF. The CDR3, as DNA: TGCAGCGTTGGGTTCGGCGGGGGAGGCACAGATACGCAGTATTTT.

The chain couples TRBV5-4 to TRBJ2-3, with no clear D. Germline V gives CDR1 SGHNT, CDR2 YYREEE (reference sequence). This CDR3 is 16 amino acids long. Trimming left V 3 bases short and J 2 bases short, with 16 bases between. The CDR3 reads CASSSPGPSSTDTQYF. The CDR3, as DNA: TGTGCCAGCAGCTCCCCCGGGCCTTCTTCCACAGATACGCAGTATTTT.

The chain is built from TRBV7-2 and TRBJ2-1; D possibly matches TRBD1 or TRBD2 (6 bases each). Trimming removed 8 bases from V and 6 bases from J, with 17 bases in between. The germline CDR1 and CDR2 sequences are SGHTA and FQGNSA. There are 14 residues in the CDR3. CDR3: CASDSLGGRNEQFF. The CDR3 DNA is TGTGCCAGCGATTCACTGGGGGGCCGCAATGAGCAGTTCTTC.

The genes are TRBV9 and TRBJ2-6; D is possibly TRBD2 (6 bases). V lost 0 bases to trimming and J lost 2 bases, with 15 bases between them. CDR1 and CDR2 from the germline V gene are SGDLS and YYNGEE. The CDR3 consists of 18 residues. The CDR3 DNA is TGTGCCAGCAGCGTAGGACTAGTGTCCTTTCCTGGGGCCAACGTCCTGACTTTC. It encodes CASSVGLVSFPGANVLTF.

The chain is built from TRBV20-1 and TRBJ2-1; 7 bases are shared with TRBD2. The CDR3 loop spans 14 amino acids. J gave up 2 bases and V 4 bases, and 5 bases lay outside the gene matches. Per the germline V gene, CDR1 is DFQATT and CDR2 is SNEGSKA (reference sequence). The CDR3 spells CSAKGRATYNEQFF. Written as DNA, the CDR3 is TGCAGTGCTAAGGGGAGGGCCACCTACAATGAGCAGTTCTTC.

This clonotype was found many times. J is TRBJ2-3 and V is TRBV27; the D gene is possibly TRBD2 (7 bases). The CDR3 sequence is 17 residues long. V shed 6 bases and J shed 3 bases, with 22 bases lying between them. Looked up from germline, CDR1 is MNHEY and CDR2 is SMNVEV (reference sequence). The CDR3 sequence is CASSPSAAGAMTDTQYF. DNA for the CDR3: TGTGCCAGCAGCCCATCCGCGGCGGGGGCCATGACAGATACGCAGTATTTT.

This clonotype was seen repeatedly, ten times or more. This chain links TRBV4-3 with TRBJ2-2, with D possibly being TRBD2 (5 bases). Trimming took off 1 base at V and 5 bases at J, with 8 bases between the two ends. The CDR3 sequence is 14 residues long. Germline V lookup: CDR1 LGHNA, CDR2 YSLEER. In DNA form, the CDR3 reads TGCGCCAGCAGCCAAGGGACTGGTACCGGGGAGCTGTTTTTT. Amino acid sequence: CASSQGTGTGELFF.

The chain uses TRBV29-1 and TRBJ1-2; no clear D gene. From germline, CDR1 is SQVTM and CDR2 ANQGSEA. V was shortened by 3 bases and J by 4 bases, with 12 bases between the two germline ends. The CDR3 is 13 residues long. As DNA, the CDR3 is TGCAGCGTTGACGAGGAATCGATCTATGGCTACACCTTC. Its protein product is CSVDEESIYGYTF.

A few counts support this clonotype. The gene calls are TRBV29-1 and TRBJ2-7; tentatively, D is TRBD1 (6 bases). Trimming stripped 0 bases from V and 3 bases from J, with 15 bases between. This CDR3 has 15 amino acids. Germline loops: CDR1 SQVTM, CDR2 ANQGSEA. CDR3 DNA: TGCAGCGTTGAAGATTGGTCAGGGGATCACTACGAGCAGTACTTC. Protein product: CSVEDWSGDHYEQYF.

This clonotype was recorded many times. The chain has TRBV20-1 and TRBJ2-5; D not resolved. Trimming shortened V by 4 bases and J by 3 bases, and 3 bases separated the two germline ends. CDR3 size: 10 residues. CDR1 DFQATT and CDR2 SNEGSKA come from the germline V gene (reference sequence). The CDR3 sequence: CSAIKETQYF. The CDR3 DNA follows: TGCAGTGCTATCAAAGAGACCCAGTACTTC.

The CDR3 reads CASSQAGQGAYYGYTF. In DNA form, the CDR3 reads TGCGCCAGCAGCCAAGCGGGACAGGGGGCTTATTATGGCTACACCTTC. The rearrangement uses TRBV4-1 and TRBJ1-2, with 12 bases aligning to TRBD1. Germline lookup yields CDR1 MGHRA and CDR2 YSYEKL. The CDR3 is 16 amino acids. V lost 1 base and J lost 5; bases outside the gene matches: 5.

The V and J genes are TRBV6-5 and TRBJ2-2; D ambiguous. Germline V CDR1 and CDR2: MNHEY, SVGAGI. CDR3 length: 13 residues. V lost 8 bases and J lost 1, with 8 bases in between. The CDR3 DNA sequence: TGTGCCAGCTTAAACGGGAACACCGGGGAGCTGTTTTTT. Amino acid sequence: CASLNGNTGELFF.

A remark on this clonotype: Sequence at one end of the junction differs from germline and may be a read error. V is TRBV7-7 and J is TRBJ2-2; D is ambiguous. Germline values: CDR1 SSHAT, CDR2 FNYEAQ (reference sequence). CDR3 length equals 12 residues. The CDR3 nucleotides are TGTGCTAGCAGCTTATATTACGGGGAGCTGTTTTTT. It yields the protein CASSLYYGELFF.

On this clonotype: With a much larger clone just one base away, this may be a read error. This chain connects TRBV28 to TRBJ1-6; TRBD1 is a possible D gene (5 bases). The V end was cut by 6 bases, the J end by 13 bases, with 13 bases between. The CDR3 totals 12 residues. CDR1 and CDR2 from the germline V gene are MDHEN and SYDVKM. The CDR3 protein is CASSWDQGPLHF. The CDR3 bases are TGTGCCAGCAGCTGGGACCAAGGGCCCCTCCACTTT.

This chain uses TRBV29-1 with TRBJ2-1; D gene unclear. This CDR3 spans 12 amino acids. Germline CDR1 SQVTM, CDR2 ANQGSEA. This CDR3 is CSGRFSYNEQFF. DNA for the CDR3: TGCAGTGGCAGGTTCTCCTACAATGAGCAGTTCTTC.

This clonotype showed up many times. The CDR3 here is CAIRDDSPYNEQFF. The CDR3 nucleotides read TGTGCCATCAGGGACGACAGTCCCTACAATGAGCAGTTCTTC. The J gene is TRBJ2-1, the V gene TRBV10-3, with TRBD1 as a possible D gene (5 bases). V shed 6 bases and J shed 2 bases, with 11 bases lying between them. CDR1 and CDR2 from the germline V gene are ENHRY and SYGVKD. CDR3 length: 14 amino acids.

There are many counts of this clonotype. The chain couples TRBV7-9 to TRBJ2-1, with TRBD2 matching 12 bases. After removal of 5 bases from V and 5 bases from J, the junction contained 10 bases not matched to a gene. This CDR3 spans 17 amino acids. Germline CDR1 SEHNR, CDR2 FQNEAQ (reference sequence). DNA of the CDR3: TGTGCCAGCAGCCCAAGGGCCCTAGCGGGAGGGGACAATGAGCAGTTCTTC. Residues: CASSPRALAGGDNEQFF.

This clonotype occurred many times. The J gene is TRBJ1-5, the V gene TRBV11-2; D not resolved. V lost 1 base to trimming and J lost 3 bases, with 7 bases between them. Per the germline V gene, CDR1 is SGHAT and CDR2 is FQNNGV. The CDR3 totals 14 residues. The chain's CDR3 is CASSLGKNNQPQHF. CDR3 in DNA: TGTGCCAGCAGCTTAGGGAAGAACAATCAGCCCCAGCATTTT.

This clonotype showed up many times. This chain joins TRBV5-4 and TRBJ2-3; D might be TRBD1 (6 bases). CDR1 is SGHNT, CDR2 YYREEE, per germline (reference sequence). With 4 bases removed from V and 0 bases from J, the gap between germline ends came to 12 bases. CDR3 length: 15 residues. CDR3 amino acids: CASSPWTASTDTQYF. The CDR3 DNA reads TGTGCCAGCAGCCCCTGGACAGCTAGCACAGATACGCAGTATTTT.

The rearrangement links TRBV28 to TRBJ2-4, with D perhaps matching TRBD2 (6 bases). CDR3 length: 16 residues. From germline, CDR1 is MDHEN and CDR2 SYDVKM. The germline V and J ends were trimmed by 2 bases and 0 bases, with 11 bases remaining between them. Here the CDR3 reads CASSLSAAGAKNIQYF. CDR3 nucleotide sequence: TGTGCCAGCAGTTTAAGTGCAGCGGGAGCCAAAAACATTCAGTACTTC. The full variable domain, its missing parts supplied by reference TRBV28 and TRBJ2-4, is DVKVTQSSRYLVKRTGEKVFLECVQDMDHENMFWYRQDPGLGLRLIYFSYDVKMKEKGDIPEGYSVSREKKERFSLILESASTNQTSMYLCASSLSAAGAKNIQYFGAGTRLSVL.

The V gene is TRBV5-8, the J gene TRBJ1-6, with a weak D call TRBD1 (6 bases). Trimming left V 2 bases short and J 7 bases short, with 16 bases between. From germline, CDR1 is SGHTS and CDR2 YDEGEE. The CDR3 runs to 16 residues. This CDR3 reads CASSFNSWGRNSPLHF. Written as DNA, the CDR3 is TGTGCCAGCAGCTTTAATTCTTGGGGGCGGAATTCACCCCTCCACTTT.